These 21 T cell receptor beta chains were all obtained from the same sample, sequenced in a study of blood T cell repertoires in COVID-19. The repertoire was sequenced with immunoSEQ multiplex PCR; TCRdb's copy has only in-frame clones and lacks some. The sample carries approximately 76,000 clones, roughly 87% recorded once. The specimen sequenced was peripheral blood. These receptors all come from a man aged 45-60 years with acute or convalescent COVID-19.

The CDR3 loop is CASSRGDFGNTIYF. The CDR3 DNA follows: TGTGCCAGCAGTCGGGGGGACTTCGGAAACACCATATATTTT. The rearrangement uses TRBV6-5 and TRBJ1-3; tentatively, D is TRBD1 (5 bases). V gave up 5 bases and J gave up 4 bases, with 12 bases separating them. Germline lookup yields CDR1 MNHEY and CDR2 SVGAGI. The CDR3 runs 14 residues.

The chain employs TRBV5-1 and TRBJ2-3; possibly TRBD2 for D (7 bases). CDR3 length: 17 amino acids. Trimming pared 1 base from V and 2 bases from J, leaving 17 bases between. Per germline, CDR1 SGHRS and CDR2 YFSETQ. The CDR3 DNA is TGCGCCAGCAGCTTGTCGGCGGGGGCGACCCTCACAGATACGCAGTATTTT. Its protein is CASSLSAGATLTDTQYF.

The chain is built from TRBV27 and TRBJ1-1; no reliable D call. Germline loops: CDR1 MNHEY, CDR2 SMNVEV (reference sequence). Deletions cut 5 bases from V and 1 base from J, with 20 bases between. The CDR3 contains 17 residues. CDR3 sequence: CASSLKPPGFGNTEAFF. Here the CDR3 DNA reads TGTGCCAGCAGTCTTAAACCCCCGGGGTTTGGGAACACTGAAGCTTTCTTT.

This clone was seen only a few times. The rearrangement links TRBV2 to TRBJ1-5; TRBD1 matches at 12 bases. The CDR3 is 18 residues long. V was pared by 5 bases and J by 0 bases, with 8 bases of the junction left unmatched. Germline V gene lookup returns CDR1 SNHLY and CDR2 FYNNEI. This chain's CDR3 is CASSTPGTGGFSNQPQHF. In DNA form, the CDR3 reads TGTGCCAGCAGTACTCCCGGGACAGGGGGCTTTAGCAATCAGCCCCAGCATTTT. Complete variable domain (other parts from reference TRBV2 and TRBJ1-5): EPEVTQTPSHQVTQMGQEVILRCVPISNHLYFYWYRQILGQKVEFLVSFYNNEISEKSEIFDDQFSVERPDGSNFTLKIRSTKLEDSAMYFCASSTPGTGGFSNQPQHFGDGTRLSIL.

The V and J genes are TRBV5-8 and TRBJ1-3; 7 nucleotides line up with TRBD1. CDR1 is SGHTS and CDR2 is YDEGEE in the germline V gene. The CDR3 consists of 17 residues. V shed 0 bases and J 3 bases; nucleotides not matched to a gene: 9. The CDR3 bases are TGTGCCAGCAGCTTGGGGGACAGCAATAGCGTTGGAAACACCATATATTTT. Its protein is CASSLGDSNSVGNTIYF.

As for this clone: One end of the junction varies from germline; a read error may be responsible. J is TRBJ1-2 and V is TRBV6-2 or TRBV6-3, with a weak D call TRBD1 (6 bases). The germline CDR1 and CDR2 sequences are MNHEY and SVGEGT. This CDR3 region has 12 residues. The CDR3 bases are TGTGCCAGCAGCCAAGTGCGGAGGGAGGGGGACTTC. Translated, it gives CASSQVRREGDF.

This chain links TRBV2 with TRBJ1-3; 11 bases are a match to TRBD1. Germline V gene lookup returns CDR1 SNHLY and CDR2 FYNNEI. Trimming removed 7 bases from V and 10 bases from J; junction bases left unmatched: 6. The CDR3 extends over 13 amino acids. CDR3 sequence (DNA): TGTGCCAGCATGGGACAGGGGGAAACGACCATATATTTT. This codes for CASMGQGETTIYF.

The chain links TRBV7-2 to TRBJ2-2; possible D gene TRBD1, 7 bases. This CDR3 contains 15 residues. Trimming removed 6 bases from V and 3 bases from J, with 14 bases in between. Germline V gives CDR1 SGHTA, CDR2 FQGNSA. CDR3 DNA sequence: TGTGCCAGCAGTCAGCAGGGGGGACACACCGGGGAGCTGTTTTTT. Translating gives CASSQQGGHTGELFF.

The rearrangement uses TRBV7-2 and TRBJ2-1; possibly TRBD1 for D (6 bases). Germline values: CDR1 SGHTA, CDR2 FQGNSA. The CDR3 totals 14 residues. Trimming pared 3 bases from V and 4 bases from J, leaving 10 bases between. The CDR3 nucleotides are TGTGCCAGCAGCTTGCAGGGGTCTTACAATGAGCAGTTCTTC. Translating gives CASSLQGSYNEQFF.

The V call is TRBV15, the J call TRBJ2-1; possibly TRBD2 for D (5 bases). CDR3 length: 13 residues. Trimming took 1 base from V and 8 from J, leaving 9 bases between them. Germline values: CDR1 LNHNV, CDR2 YYDKDF (reference sequence). The CDR3 bases are TGTGCCACCAGCAGAGGCCTAGCCGATGAGCAGTTCTTC. As protein: CATSRGLADEQFF.

The V call is TRBV18, the J call TRBJ2-5; D is unresolved. Germline CDR1 is KGHSH and CDR2 is LQKENI. V was clipped by 3 bases and J by 4 bases, with 12 bases between them. The length of the CDR3 is 14 residues. CDR3 in amino acids: CASSPISSGETQYF. As DNA, the CDR3 is TGTGCCAGCTCACCGATATCATCGGGAGAGACCCAGTACTTC.

The rearrangement links TRBV3-1 (or the pseudogene TRBV3-2) to TRBJ2-2, with 11 bases aligning to TRBD2. The CDR3 totals 19 residues. The junction had 16 bases not matched to a gene; V was cut back by 5 bases and J by 5 bases. In germline, CDR1 is LGHDT, CDR2 YNNKEL (reference sequence). The DNA of the CDR3 is TGTGCCAGCAGCGCAAGAGGTGGGCTAGCGGGAGGAAGGACCGGGGAGCTGTTTTTT. Translation: CASSARGGLAGGRTGELFF.

The chain carries TRBV28 and TRBJ2-1; TRBD1 matches 7 bases. Trimming cost V 6 bases and J 3 bases; bases outside gene matches: 5. The germline gives CDR1 MDHEN, CDR2 SYDVKM. This CDR3 contains 14 residues. CDR3 sequence (DNA): TGTGCCAGCAGCCCGGGACAGTTCTACAATGAGCAGTTCTTC. Residues: CASSPGQFYNEQFF. The entire variable domain, with the rest obtained from reference TRBV28 and TRBJ2-1, is as follows: DVKVTQSSRYLVKRTGEKVFLECVQDMDHENMFWYRQDPGLGLRLIYFSYDVKMKEKGDIPEGYSVSREKKERFSLILESASTNQTSMYLCASSPGQFYNEQFFGPGTRLTVL.

In its sample, this clone was seen a few times. The V call is TRBV6-2 or TRBV6-3, the J call TRBJ2-5, with TRBD2 matching 13 bases. CDR3 length: 16 amino acids. The junction had 9 bases not matched to a gene; V was cut back by 5 bases and J by 6 bases. CDR1 MNHEY and CDR2 SVGEGT come from the germline V gene. CDR3 region: CASSKGLAGLFKTQYF. In DNA form, the CDR3 reads TGTGCCAGCAGTAAGGGACTAGCGGGACTCTTTAAGACCCAGTACTTC.

This rearrangement joins TRBV27 to TRBJ1-2, with 9 nucleotides matching TRBD1. CDR1 is MNHEY, CDR2 SMNVEV, per germline (reference sequence). J lost 8 bases, V lost 5 bases, and 12 bases had no gene match. The length of the CDR3 is 15 residues. CDR3 region: CASSPGQGSVRGYTF. The CDR3 DNA reads TGTGCCAGCAGTCCGGGACAGGGATCGGTTCGGGGCTACACCTTC.

The chain combines TRBV19 with TRBJ2-1; 9 bases align to TRBD2. The junction had 14 bases not matched to a gene; V was cut back by 3 bases and J by 5 bases. The length of the CDR3 is 18 residues. Germline loops: CDR1 LNHDA, CDR2 SQIVND (reference sequence). DNA for the CDR3: TGTGCCAGTAGTATTCCCAGAGGCGGGAGGGCAGCTAACAATGAGCAGTTCTTC. Amino acid sequence: CASSIPRGGRAANNEQFF.

The V call is TRBV9, the J call TRBJ1-5, with D possibly matching TRBD1 (6 bases). The V gene lost 4 bases and the J gene lost 1 base, with 12 bases spanning the gap. Germline lookup yields CDR1 SGDLS and CDR2 YYNGEE. The CDR3 covers 15 residues. The CDR3 reads CASSLDDRSNQPQHF. The CDR3 DNA follows: TGTGCCAGCAGCTTAGACGACAGGAGCAATCAGCCCCAGCATTTT.

CDR3 DNA: TGTGCCAGTAGTAAGCTAGCGGGAGGCAGCTCCTACAATGAGCAGTTCTTC. Its translation is CASSKLAGGSSYNEQFF. The chain is built from TRBV19 and TRBJ2-1; 11 bases are a match to TRBD2. J gave up 0 bases and V 4 bases, and 5 bases lay outside the gene matches. The CDR3 loop spans 17 amino acids. Germline V lookup: CDR1 LNHDA, CDR2 SQIVND (reference sequence).

The chain's CDR3 is CASSEPAGYEQFF. Here the CDR3 DNA reads TGTGCCAGCAGCGAGCCAGCCGGGTATGAGCAGTTCTTC. V and J are TRBV2 and TRBJ2-1, with D unresolved. The CDR3 totals 13 residues. Germline V lookup: CDR1 SNHLY, CDR2 FYNNEI. Deletions cut 6 bases from V and 8 bases from J, with 14 bases between.

This chain joins TRBV18 and TRBJ1-2; the D is unclear. V was shortened by 5 bases and J by 1 base, with 5 bases between the two germline ends. CDR3 size: 12 residues. The germline gives CDR1 KGHSH, CDR2 LQKENI. The CDR3 here is CASSDNNYGYTF. The CDR3 DNA follows: TGTGCCAGCTCAGACAATAACTATGGCTACACCTTC.

The rearrangement links TRBV7-2 to TRBJ1-2, with unresolved D. The CDR3 has 14 amino acids. Between the trimmed V and J ends, which lost 3 bases and 0 bases, there was a span of 8 bases. CDR1 is SGHTA, CDR2 FQGNSA, per germline. The CDR3: CASSLINSNYGYTF. In nucleotides, the CDR3 is TGTGCCAGCAGCTTGATTAACTCTAACTATGGCTACACCTTC.